This TCR beta chain was sequenced in a study of spatial heterogeneity in lung cancer. About the research overall: At a median of approximately 23 months after resection, follow-up PBMC samples were sequenced when available. General observations from the study: Expanded tumor TCRs that were ubiquitous appeared in blood more at resection than follow-up.

Notes on this clonotype: Its matching antigen is unknown.

Time point reported: blood at routine non-recurrence follow-up after resection. Sequencing was performed on whole RNA extracted from tumor and nontumor lung tissue, or from frozen PBMC, and the material was left unsorted. Germline values: CDR1 SNHLY, CDR2 FYNNEI. The junction had 14 bases not matched to a gene; V was cut back by 8 bases and J by 5 bases. The CDR3 totals 16 residues. Every TCR cDNA molecule bore its own unique molecular identifier. TCRdb re-analysed the 5' RACE reads in MiXCR, keeping a single row per CDR3 protein. Of about 120,000 distinct CDR3 sequences listed, 10% to 13% are singletons.

The specimen was PBMCs, collected at follow-up. The origin of this receptor is a female donor with early-stage non-small cell lung cancer. The genes are TRBV2 and TRBJ2-2; the match to TRBD2 covers 7 bases. The CDR3 loop reads CASSLDPGLTTGELFF. The DNA of the CDR3 is TGTGCCAGCTCTCTCGATCCGGGACTAACAACCGGGGAGCTGTTTTTT.